This T cell receptor (beta chain) was obtained from a study of blood T cells in healthy people across ages. Findings and limits, study-wide: Diversity of TCR beta per million T cells declined in a roughly linear way with age.

V dropped 3 bases and J dropped 6; count of bases not matched to a gene: 9. Germline V CDR1 and CDR2: MNHNS, SASEGT. The CDR3 is made up of 15 amino acids. This clonotype was found a few times. The antigen is undetermined. Primers used in a second PCR of roughly 6 to 11 cycles were a sample-barcoded 5' primer and a J-beta primer mix. One entry per CDR3 protein, called by TCRdb with MiXCR from the 5' RACE reads. The sample holds about 780,000 distinct CDR3 sequences, about 26% seen once. A further study also used this sample, focusing on T cells of mothers and their children. Per that paper: Within related and unrelated pairs, thymic selection shapes TCR recombination output in a similar way.

The chain recombines TRBV6-1 with TRBJ2-3; TRBD2 matches 7 bases. Sequenced sample: blood. This TCR was recovered from a boy younger than 18 in good health. CDR3 amino acids: CASSEQAGSGDTQYF. The DNA for the CDR3 is TGTGCCAGCAGTGAGCAAGCGGGGTCGGGGGATACGCAGTATTTT.